What follows are 23 T cell receptor beta chains derived from one specimen sequenced in a study of CD8 T cells in ankylosing spondylitis. TCRdb called the 5' RACE reads again in MiXCR, with one record for every CDR3 protein. Here the sample spans about 340,000 distinct CDR3 sequences, roughly 20% being singletons. Sequenced material: blood, either unsorted or a sorted T cell fraction (not recorded which). These receptors came from a male donor with ankylosing spondylitis or in good health (not recorded which).

The chain carries TRBV19 and TRBJ2-2, with a tentative D call TRBD2 (5 bases). The germline CDR1 and CDR2 sequences are LNHDA and SQIVND (reference sequence). V shed 7 bases and J shed 6 bases, with 15 bases lying between them. This CDR3 contains 14 residues. The CDR3 protein is CASIKSGMAGELFF. The DNA for the CDR3 is TGTGCCAGTATTAAATCGGGGATGGCCGGGGAGCTGTTTTTT.

The chain carries TRBV4-1 and TRBJ2-7; the match to TRBD2 covers 10 bases. J gave up 0 bases and V 1 base, and 3 bases lay outside the gene matches. Per germline, CDR1 MGHRA and CDR2 YSYEKL. The CDR3 totals 16 residues. For the CDR3, the DNA is TGCGCCAGCAGCCAAGTACTAGCGGGGTACTCCTACGAGCAGTACTTC. It yields the protein CASSQVLAGYSYEQYF.

This clonotype was seen more than once but under ten times. V is TRBV24-1 and J is TRBJ1-1, with a possible D match to TRBD1 (5 bases). CDR3 length: 12 residues. Germline values: CDR1 KGHDR, CDR2 SFDVKD. The V end was cut by 9 bases, the J end by 7 bases, with 14 bases between. The CDR3 loop reads CATSQDGFEAFF. For the CDR3, the DNA is TGTGCCACCTCACAGGACGGCTTTGAAGCTTTCTTT.

This clonotype appeared a few times. J is TRBJ2-1 and V is TRBV7-9, with TRBD2 identical over 11 bases. V lost 3 bases and J lost 6; bases outside the gene matches: 4. Germline loops: CDR1 SEHNR, CDR2 FQNEAQ (reference sequence). The CDR3 length is 15 residues. DNA for the CDR3: TGTGCCAGCAGCTTTGTGACTAGCGGGGCCAATGAGCAGTTCTTC. This encodes CASSFVTSGANEQFF. Complete variable domain (other parts from reference TRBV7-9 and TRBJ2-1): DTGVSQNPRHKITKRGQNVTFRCDPISEHNRLYWYRQTLGQGPEFLTYFQNEAQLEKSRLLSDRFSAERPKGSFSTLEIQRTEQGDSAMYLCASSFVTSGANEQFFGPGTRLTVL.

The V call is TRBV7-9, the J call TRBJ2-3, with D possibly matching TRBD2 (7 bases). The CDR3 has 14 residues. Trimming stripped 8 bases from V and 6 bases from J, with 18 bases between. The germline V gene has CDR1 SEHNR and CDR2 FQNEAQ (reference sequence). This CDR3 reads CASGGASLEDTQYF. DNA for the CDR3: TGTGCCAGCGGGGGGGCTTCCCTTGAGGATACGCAGTATTTT.

This clonotype was detected a few times. The chain uses TRBV12-3 or TRBV12-4 and TRBJ2-3, with D tentatively TRBD1 or TRBD2 (6 bases each). The CDR3 has 16 residues. Trimming cost V 3 bases and J 5 bases, with 18 bases left between them. The CDR3 loop is CASSFSGGRNRDTQYF. CDR3 DNA sequence: TGTGCCAGCAGTTTTTCCGGGGGCCGGAATAGAGATACGCAGTATTTT.

This sequence joins TRBV7-3 and TRBJ2-1; TRBD2 matches 9 bases. Germline trimming cut 5 bases from V and 1 base from J; bases unmatched to any gene: 6. Germline V gene data show CDR1 as SGHTA and CDR2 as FQGTGA. The CDR3 contains 16 residues. As DNA, the CDR3 is TGTGCCAGCAGCACCCTAGCGGGGATATCCTACAATGAGCAGTTCTTC. This translates into CASSTLAGISYNEQFF.

The chain has TRBV12-3 or TRBV12-4 and TRBJ1-2; the D is unclear. The CDR3 totals 11 residues. Trimming took off 3 bases at V and 5 bases at J, with 4 bases between the two ends. CDR3 DNA sequence: TGTGCCAGCAGTTTCGGGTATGGCTACACCTTC. Protein sequence: CASSFGYGYTF.

This clonotype has a handful of counts. The CDR3 coding sequence is TGTGCCAGTAGTTTCATCACAGGGCTCAATCAGCCCCAGCATTTT. It translates to CASSFITGLNQPQHF. The V and J genes are TRBV19 and TRBJ1-5; a possible D gene is TRBD1 (6 bases). CDR3 length: 15 amino acids. Germline V gene lookup returns CDR1 LNHDA and CDR2 SQIVND (reference sequence). Trimming cost V 5 bases and J 3 bases, with 14 bases left between them.

This clonotype was counted at least ten times. This chain links TRBV10-3 with TRBJ2-5; 7 bases align to TRBD2. This CDR3 is built from 12 residues. Germline CDR1 ENHRY, CDR2 SYGVKD. Trimming at V came to 11 bases and at J to 5 bases, leaving 8 bases not matched to a gene. DNA for the CDR3: TGTGCCCCCGTCCGGGGGGTGGAGACCCAGTACTTC. This sequence encodes CAPVRGVETQYF.

CDR3 coding DNA: TGTGCCAGCAGTTTATCGTTCGGGACAGGGTCCTACAATGAGCAGTTCTTC. It codes for CASSLSFGTGSYNEQFF. The chain couples TRBV28 to TRBJ2-1, with 9 bases fitting TRBD1. The CDR3 consists of 17 residues. Germline CDR1 reads MDHEN; CDR2 reads SYDVKM. The V and J ends lost 1 base and 1 base, in that order; junction bases with no gene match: 5.

This clonotype was observed a single time. The chain combines TRBV5-4 with TRBJ2-2; 15 bases are shared with TRBD2. Germline V gene data show CDR1 as SGHNT and CDR2 as YYREEE (reference sequence). Trimming at V came to 3 bases and at J to 4 bases, leaving 10 bases not matched to a gene. The CDR3 contains 19 residues. The CDR3 region is CASSSGTSGGLFITGELFF. CDR3 nucleotide sequence: TGTGCCAGCAGCTCCGGGACTAGCGGGGGGCTTTTCATCACCGGGGAGCTGTTTTTT.

CDR3 in amino acids: CASSQEGTPNTGELFF. The CDR3 DNA is TGTGCCAGCAGCCAAGAAGGCACACCGAACACCGGGGAGCTGTTTTTT. The chain joins TRBV4-2 to TRBJ2-2; D gene uncertain. The germline V gene encodes CDR1 LGHNA and CDR2 YNFKEQ. V was cut by 0 bases and J by 0 bases, with 8 bases left in between. The CDR3 has 16 residues.

The rearrangement joins TRBV7-9 to TRBJ2-5; 8 nucleotides line up with TRBD2. CDR3 length: 13 amino acids. In germline, CDR1 is SEHNR, CDR2 FQNEAQ (reference sequence). V was pared by 11 bases and J by 4 bases, with 9 bases of the junction left unmatched. The CDR3 DNA follows: TGTGCCGGTGCAGAACTAGCGGCAGAGACCCAGTACTTC. Translated, it gives CAGAELAAETQYF.

This clonotype was seen only a few times. This rearrangement joins TRBV5-6 to TRBJ2-5, with 7 bases lining up with TRBD2. CDR3 length equals 16 residues. V lost 0 bases and J lost 5; bases outside the gene matches: 10. In germline, CDR1 is SGHDT, CDR2 YYEEEE. The CDR3 region is CASSLAGWGGTETQYF. CDR3 bases: TGTGCCAGCAGCTTGGCAGGGTGGGGGGGGACGGAGACCCAGTACTTC.

This chain connects TRBV29-1 to TRBJ1-2; D is unresolved. The germline CDR1 and CDR2 sequences are SQVTM and ANQGSEA. The CDR3 covers 12 residues. V lost 0 bases and J lost 2, with 4 bases in between. The CDR3 DNA follows: TGCAGCGTTGAAGACAAAAACTATGGCTACACCTTC. This gives the protein CSVEDKNYGYTF.

This clonotype has only a few counts. The chain carries TRBV7-8 and TRBJ2-1; 10 bases agree with TRBD1. The CDR3 totals 15 residues. V lost 2 bases, J lost 10 bases, and 8 bases stayed unmatched. The V gene's germline CDR1 is SGHVS and CDR2 FQNEAQ. CDR3 protein: CASSLLGTGDWEQFF. The CDR3 bases are TGTGCCAGCAGCTTATTGGGGACAGGGGACTGGGAGCAGTTCTTC.

The V and J genes are TRBV6-7 and TRBJ2-1; D possibly corresponds to TRBD2 (6 bases). TRBV6-7 is known as an ORF, though its function is uncertain. This CDR3 comprises 16 residues. Trimming cost V 2 bases and J 7 bases, with 18 bases left between them. CDR3 loop: CASSYPRGTPANEQFF. In DNA form, the CDR3 reads TGTGCCAGCAGTTACCCGCGCGGGACTCCCGCAAATGAGCAGTTCTTC.

This clonotype was observed a few times. CDR3 coding DNA: TGTGCCAGCAGCCCAGGGGGAGGGATCGGAGACATTCAGTACTTC. It codes for CASSPGGGIGDIQYF. The genes are TRBV21-1 and TRBJ2-4; the table calls TRBD2, which could not be checked here. TRBV21-1 is labeled a pseudogene. CDR3 size: 15 residues.

CDR3: CASSVGIGVDTQYF. The CDR3 coding sequence is TGTGCCAGCAGCGTTGGCATCGGTGTAGATACGCAGTATTTT. This chain links TRBV7-9 with TRBJ2-3; D gene unclear. Germline V lookup: CDR1 SEHNR, CDR2 FQNEAQ (reference sequence). This CDR3 region has 14 residues. Trimming stripped 5 bases from V and 5 bases from J, with 14 bases between.

This rearrangement joins TRBV6-2 or TRBV6-3 to TRBJ1-2, with TRBD1 as a possible D gene (5 bases). This CDR3 spans 14 amino acids. With 7 bases removed from V and 4 bases from J, the gap between germline ends came to 16 bases. Per the germline V gene, CDR1 is MNHEY and CDR2 is SVGEGT. CDR3 sequence reads: CASTGTFLGYGYTF. The CDR3 nucleotides read TGTGCCAGCACCGGGACGTTCCTGGGCTATGGCTACACCTTC.

This clonotype was observed a handful of times. V and J are TRBV28 and TRBJ2-3, with D uncertain. The CDR3 loop spans 13 amino acids. The ends were cut back, 3 bases at V and 3 bases at J, with 7 bases in the middle. In germline, CDR1 is MDHEN, CDR2 SYDVKM. CDR3 sequence: CASSFARTDTQYF. Here the CDR3 DNA reads TGTGCCAGCAGTTTCGCCAGGACAGATACGCAGTATTTT.

The chain links TRBV29-1 to TRBJ2-2; no definite D call. Looked up from germline, CDR1 is SQVTM and CDR2 is ANQGSEA. The V and J ends lost 5 bases and 1 base respectively, with 5 bases between them. CDR3 length equals 12 residues. CDR3 residues: CSVRVNTGELFF. The CDR3 DNA sequence: TGCAGCGTTAGGGTGAACACCGGGGAGCTGTTTTTT.